The entry below describes one T cell receptor beta chain. The data belong to a study of blood T cell repertoires in COVID-19. Across the study: There were acute and convalescent COVID-19 samples, and they came from the United States, Italy and Spain.

Per the authors' pipeline: It was from reference gene primer amplification that nucleated cell counts were estimated. TCRdb keeps only in-frame clones here, not all; method: immunoSEQ multiplex PCR. Clone size and the V and J calls come from that table; the DNA yielded D and trimming. This table holds a few hundred thousand clones, 87% found once. This CDR3 region has 14 residues. CDR1 is LGHDT and CDR2 is YNNKEL in the germline V gene (reference sequence). Trimming stripped 1 base from V and 7 bases from J, with 11 bases between. Input material: peripheral blood. J is TRBJ2-1 and V is TRBV3-1 (or the pseudogene TRBV3-2), with a weak D call TRBD1 (5 bases). The receptor comes from a woman between 50 and 59 years old with acute or convalescent COVID-19. CDR3 amino acids: CASSQANRYNEQFF. The CDR3 DNA follows: TGTGCCAGCAGCCAAGCGAACAGGTATAATGAGCAGTTCTTC.